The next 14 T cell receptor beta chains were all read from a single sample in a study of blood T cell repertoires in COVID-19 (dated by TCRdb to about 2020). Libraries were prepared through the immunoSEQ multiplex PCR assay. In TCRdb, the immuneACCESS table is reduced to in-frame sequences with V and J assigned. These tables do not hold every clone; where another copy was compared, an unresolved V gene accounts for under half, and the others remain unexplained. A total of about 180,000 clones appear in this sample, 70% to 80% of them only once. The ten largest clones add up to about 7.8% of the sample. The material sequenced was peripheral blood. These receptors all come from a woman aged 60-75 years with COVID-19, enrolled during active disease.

CDR3 in amino acids: CASSAPGGTNEKLFF. The CDR3 DNA reads TGTGCCAGCAGTGCCCCAGGGGGGACTAATGAAAAACTGTTTTTT. V and J are TRBV28 and TRBJ1-4; 7 nucleotides line up with TRBD1. The CDR3 sequence is 15 residues long. CDR1 and CDR2 from the germline V gene are MDHEN and SYDVKM. The J segment lost 2 bases and the V segment lost 5 bases, leaving 5 bases of the junction unmatched.

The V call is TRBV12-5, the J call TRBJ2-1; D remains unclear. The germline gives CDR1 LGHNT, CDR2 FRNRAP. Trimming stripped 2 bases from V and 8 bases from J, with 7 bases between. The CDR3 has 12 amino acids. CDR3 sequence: CASGLNSYEQFF. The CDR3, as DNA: TGTGCTAGTGGTTTGAATAGCTATGAGCAGTTCTTC.

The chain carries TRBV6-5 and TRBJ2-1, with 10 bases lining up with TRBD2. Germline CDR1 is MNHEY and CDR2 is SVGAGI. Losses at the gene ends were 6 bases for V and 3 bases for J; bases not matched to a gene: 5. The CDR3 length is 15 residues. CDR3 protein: CASSRLAGGYNEQFF. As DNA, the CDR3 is TGTGCCAGCAGCCGGTTAGCGGGAGGCTACAATGAGCAGTTCTTC.

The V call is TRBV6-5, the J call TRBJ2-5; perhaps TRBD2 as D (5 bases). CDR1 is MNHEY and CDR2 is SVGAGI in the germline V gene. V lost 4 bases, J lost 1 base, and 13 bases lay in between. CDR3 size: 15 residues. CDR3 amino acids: CASSSWRATQETQYF. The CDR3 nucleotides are TGTGCCAGCAGTTCGTGGCGGGCGACCCAAGAGACCCAGTACTTC.

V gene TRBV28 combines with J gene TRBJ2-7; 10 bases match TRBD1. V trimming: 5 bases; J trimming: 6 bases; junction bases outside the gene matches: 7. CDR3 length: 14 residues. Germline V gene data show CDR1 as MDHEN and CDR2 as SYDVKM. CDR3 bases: TGTGCCAGCAGTGCCGACAGGGGGCATCCCGAGCAGTACTTC. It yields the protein CASSADRGHPEQYF.

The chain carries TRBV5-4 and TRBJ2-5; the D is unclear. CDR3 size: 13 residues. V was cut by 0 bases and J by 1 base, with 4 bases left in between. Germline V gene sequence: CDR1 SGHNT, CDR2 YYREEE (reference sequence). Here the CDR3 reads CASSLDSQETQYF. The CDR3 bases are TGTGCCAGCAGCTTGGACAGCCAAGAGACCCAGTACTTC.

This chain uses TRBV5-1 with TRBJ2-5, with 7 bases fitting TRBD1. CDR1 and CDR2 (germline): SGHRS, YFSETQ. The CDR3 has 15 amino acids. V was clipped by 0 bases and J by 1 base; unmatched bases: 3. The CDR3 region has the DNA TGCGCCAGCAGCTTGGTGGGACAGCTCCAAGAGACCCAGTACTTC. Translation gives CASSLVGQLQETQYF.

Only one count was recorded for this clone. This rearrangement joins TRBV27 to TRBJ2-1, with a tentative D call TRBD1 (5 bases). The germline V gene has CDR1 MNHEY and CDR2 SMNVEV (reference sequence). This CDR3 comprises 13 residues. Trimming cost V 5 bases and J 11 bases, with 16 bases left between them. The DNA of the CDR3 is TGTGCCAGCAGTCGCCCCCACAGGAATCAGCAGTTCTTC. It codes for CASSRPHRNQQFF.

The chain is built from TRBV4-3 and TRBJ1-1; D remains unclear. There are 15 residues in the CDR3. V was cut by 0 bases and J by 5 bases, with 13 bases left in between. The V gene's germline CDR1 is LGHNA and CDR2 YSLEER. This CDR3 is CASSQDLGVRTEAFF. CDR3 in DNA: TGCGCCAGCAGCCAAGATCTGGGAGTGAGAACTGAAGCTTTCTTT.

The CDR3 DNA sequence: TGTGCCAGCGGGACAGGGGACAATGAGCAGTTCTTC. The encoded protein is CASGTGDNEQFF. The chain combines TRBV6-4 with TRBJ2-1; 10 bases align to TRBD1. V trimming: 8 bases; J trimming: 5 bases; junction bases outside the gene matches: 0. This CDR3 comprises 12 residues. Germline V gene data show CDR1 as MRHNA and CDR2 as SNTAGT.

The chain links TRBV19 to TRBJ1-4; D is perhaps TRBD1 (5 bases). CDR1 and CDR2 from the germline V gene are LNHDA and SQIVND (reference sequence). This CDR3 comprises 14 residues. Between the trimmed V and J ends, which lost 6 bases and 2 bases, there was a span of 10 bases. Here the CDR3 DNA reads TGTGCCAGTAGCCGGGGGGTGACTAATGAAAAACTGTTTTTT. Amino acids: CASSRGVTNEKLFF.

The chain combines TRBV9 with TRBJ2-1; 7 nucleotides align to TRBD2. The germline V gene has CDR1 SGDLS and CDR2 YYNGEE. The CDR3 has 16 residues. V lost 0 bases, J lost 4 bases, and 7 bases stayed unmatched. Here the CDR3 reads CASSVVPDGGYNEQFF. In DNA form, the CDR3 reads TGTGCCAGCAGCGTAGTACCCGACGGGGGGTACAATGAGCAGTTCTTC.

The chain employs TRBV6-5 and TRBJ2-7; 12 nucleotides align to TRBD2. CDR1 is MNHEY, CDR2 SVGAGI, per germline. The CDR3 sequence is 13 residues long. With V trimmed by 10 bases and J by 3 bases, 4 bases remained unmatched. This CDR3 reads CAIRTSGVYEQYV. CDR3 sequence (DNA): TGTGCCATCAGGACTAGCGGGGTCTACGAGCAGTACGTC.

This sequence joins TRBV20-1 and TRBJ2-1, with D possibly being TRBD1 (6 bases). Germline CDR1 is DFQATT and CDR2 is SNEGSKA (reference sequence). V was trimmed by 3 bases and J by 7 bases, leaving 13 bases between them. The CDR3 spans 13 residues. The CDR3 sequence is CSASGSGVNEQFF. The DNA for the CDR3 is TGCAGTGCTAGTGGGTCAGGGGTGAATGAGCAGTTCTTC.